The rows below give T cell receptor beta chains drawn from one sample of a study of shared clonotypes between healthy human individuals. Profiling relied on immunoSEQ multiplex PCR, and the TCRdb table lists in-frame clones only, not all of them. The sample contains more than 2 million clones, over 85% of which appear only once. The sequenced material came from naive CD4+ T cells sorted from blood. These receptor sequences come from a man aged 18 to 35 in good health. The CDR3 runs from the conserved cysteine through the conserved F or W. The D gene is left open where the match is weak. Rows give clone size only sometimes, using once, few, many, or a class for an expanded clone.

NA,TRBJ1-4,TRBV6-4,TRBD1,TGTGCCAGCAGTGACGTTGGGACAGGAGGCAGAAAACTGTTTTTT,CASSDVGTGGRKLFF
NA,TRBJ1-2,TRBV11-2,NA,TGTGCCAGCAGCTTAAGGGGAGAGAACTATGGCTACACCTTC,CASSLRGENYGYTF
NA,TRBJ2-3,TRBV11-2,NA,TGTGCCAGCAGCGGATTCACAGATACGCAGTATTTT,CASSGFTDTQYF
NA,TRBJ1-1,TRBV19,NA,TGTGCCAGTAGCCTATCAAGGGCCACTGAAGCTTTCTTT,CASSLSRATEAFF
NA,TRBJ2-3,TRBV4-3,NA,TGCGCCAGCAGCCAAGATGGGGTAGTTGCGGGAGATACGCAGTATTTT,CASSQDGVVAGDTQYF
NA,TRBJ2-7,TRBV15,NA,TGTGCCACCATCTTTAGACATGGGGGCGAGCAGTACTTC,CATIFRHGGEQYF
NA,TRBJ2-2,TRBV5-1,NA,TGCGCCAGCAGCTCCACCTTCCTGGCGAACACCGGGGAGCTGTTTTTT,CASSSTFLANTGELFF
NA,TRBJ1-5,TRBV5-1,NA,TGCGCCAGCAGCTTGGCAGGCAGGGGATACCCTAGCAATCAGCCCCAGCATTTT,CASSLAGRGYPSNQPQHF
NA,TRBJ1-5,TRBV30,TRBD1,TGTGCCTGGAGTGGAATGGGACAGGGAAGTCAGCCCCAGCATTTT,CAWSGMGQGSQPQHF
NA,TRBJ2-7,TRBV28,TRBD2,TGTGCCAGCAGTTCCCCGGGACTAGCTGGCGAGCAGTACTTC,CASSSPGLAGEQYF
NA,TRBJ2-3,TRBV5-6,TRBD1,TGTGCCAGCAGCTCGGGACAGGCTAGCACAGATACGCAGTATTTT,CASSSGQASTDTQYF
NA,TRBJ1-1,TRBV6-1,TRBD1,TGTGCCAGCAGTGAAGCTGTGGGACAGATGTACACTGAAGCTTTCTTT,CASSEAVGQMYTEAFF
once,TRBJ2-2,TRBV9,NA,TGTGCCAGCAGCGCCGGACTGGGCGCGAACACCGGGGAGCTGTTTTTT,CASSAGLGANTGELFF
NA,TRBJ2-7,TRBV11-2,TRBD1,TGTGCCAGCAGCACGGCCGGGACAGGCCACTTC,CASSTAGTGHF
once,TRBJ2-2,TRBV28,NA,TGTGCCAGCAGTTTACCCCCGTGGGGAGAAAAGAACACCGGGGAGCTGTTTTTT,CASSLPPWGEKNTGELFF
NA,TRBJ2-3,TRBV5-5,NA,TGTGCCAGCAGCCCTTCCCCAGCGAGGAACACAGATACGCAGTATTTT,CASSPSPARNTDTQYF
NA,TRBJ1-6,TRBV6-4,NA,TGTGCCAGCAGTGACACGGTATTCGGGCGCCTCCACTTT,CASSDTVFGRLHF
NA,TRBJ1-5,TRBV10-3,NA,TGTGCCATCAGCACAGGAGTTAGCAATCAGCCCCAGCATTTT,CAISTGVSNQPQHF
NA,TRBJ2-1,TRBV2,NA,TGTGCCAGCAGTGAAGTGGACAGATACAATGAGCAGTTCTTC,CASSEVDRYNEQFF
NA,TRBJ2-7,TRBV28,TRBD2,TGTGCCAGCAGTTTGGGAGGGAACTCTCCCTACGAGCAGTACTTC,CASSLGGNSPYEQYF
NA,TRBJ2-7,TRBV10-1,TRBD1,TGCGCCAGCAGTCGGACAGGGGGCTTCGAGCAGTACTTC,CASSRTGGFEQYF
NA,TRBJ1-5,TRBV10-2,TRBD1,TGCGCCAGCAGGGACAGGGCTGGTCAGCCCCAGCATTTT,CASRDRAGQPQHF
NA,TRBJ1-1,TRBV10-3,TRBD1,TGTGCCATCTCACAGGGGTTGAACACTGAAGCTTTCTTT,CAISQGLNTEAFF
NA,TRBJ1-6,TRBV9,NA,TGTGCCAGCAGCGCCGGGTGGACCGATAATTCACCCCTCCACTTT,CASSAGWTDNSPLHF
NA,TRBJ2-1,TRBV5-1,NA,TGCGCCAGCAGCTTGGATGGCGGGACTGCCCAGTTCTTC,CASSLDGGTAQFF
NA,TRBJ2-5,TRBV5-4,TRBD2,TGTGCCAGCAGCGGGGGTGGGATGCGGGGGGGCCCGGAGACCCAGTACTTC,CASSGGGMRGGPETQYF
NA,TRBJ2-5,TRBV7-9,TRBD1,TGTGCCAGCAGCTCAAGTGACAGGGGGAGAGGGACCCAGTACTTC,CASSSSDRGRGTQYF
NA,TRBJ2-1,TRBV4-1,NA,TGCGCCAGCAGCCGCCCGGGACGAACGCCTGAGCAGTTCTTC,CASSRPGRTPEQFF
NA,TRBJ1-1,TRBV19,NA,TGTGCCAGTAGTATGCGCCGGTCGGCGGAGATGAACACTGAAGCTTTCTTT,CASSMRRSAEMNTEAFF
NA,TRBJ2-1,TRBV7-8,NA,TGTGCCAGCAGCTTACCAGGTGGCAATGAGCAGTTCTTC,CASSLPGGNEQFF
NA,TRBJ1-4,TRBV5-1,TRBD1,TGCGCCAGCAGCTTGTACCCGGGACAGGTTAATGAAAAACTGTTTTTT,CASSLYPGQVNEKLFF
once,TRBJ1-5,TRBV6-5,TRBD1,TGTGCCAGCAGATCGGACAGGGGGAGCAATCAGCCCCAGCATTTT,CASRSDRGSNQPQHF